This T cell receptor beta chain was found in a study of cytomegalovirus exposure and HLA in healthy donors. As regards this clone: Mismatch with germline at one junction end may stem from a read error.

PCR involved 60 Vbeta and 13 Jbeta primers. The table came from immunoSEQ multiplex PCR; TCRdb's copy has only in-frame clones and leaves some out. The table lists more than 100,000 clones, approximately 9% of them singletons, with around 7% in the top ten. CDR1 and CDR2 (germline): LGHNA, YSLEER. The CDR3 loop spans 17 amino acids. The V gene is TRBV4-3, the J gene TRBJ1-2; TRBD1 matches at 9 bases. The material sequenced was PBMCs. The origin of this receptor is a middle-aged woman in good health and CMV-seropositive. CDR3 loop: CASSQGYGTGNEYGYTF. CDR3 nucleotide sequence: TGCGCCAGCAGCCAAGGATACGGGACAGGGAACGAATATGGCTACACCTTT.